The clone carrying this T cell receptor (beta chain) was seen repeatedly, ten times or more. This sample is part of a study of read filtering for tumor transcriptome and immune sequencing. Study at large: Mean patient age was roughly 72 years, range roughly 40 to 85; roughly 18 male, some 15 female. Revised staging placed roughly 8 patients in R-ISS I, about 17 in II, 6 or 7 in III.

CDR1 and CDR2 from the germline V gene are DFQATT and SNEGSKA (reference sequence). The CDR3 has 14 residues. The V and J ends lost 1 base and 4 bases, in that order; junction bases with no gene match: 3. From approximately 430 ng of RNA, a library with molecular barcoded alpha/delta and beta/gamma adaptors was made. TCRdb recomputed calls from the reads with MiXCR, one row per CDR3 protein. The sample has about 130,000 distinct CDR3 sequences; about an eighth are singletons. Bone marrow was sampled from every patient at the time of active disease. Sample: a population of CD138-negative cells sorted from bone marrow. V gene TRBV20-1 combines with J gene TRBJ2-1; 8 bases are a match to TRBD1. The source is a donor aged 40 or over with multiple myeloma. The CDR3 protein is CSARADRVYNEQFF. The CDR3 bases are TGCAGTGCTAGAGCGGACAGGGTGTACAATGAGCAGTTCTTC.